This TCR beta chain was recorded in a study of early T cells in non-severe SARS-CoV-2 infection. Across the study: Chains from this unsorted whole-blood bulk RNA could not be paired. Study-wide findings and caveats: VDJdb matching favored anti-spike CD8 responses, missing private and CD4 specificities.

In regard to this clonotype: Antigen specificity is unknown.

As part of library construction, unique molecular identifiers were attached to individual cDNA molecules. In TCRdb, the 5' RACE reads were re-called with MiXCR into one record per CDR3 protein. In the table there are around 40,000 distinct CDR3 sequences, roughly 6.3% of which are singletons. Per the germline V gene, CDR1 is SGHNT and CDR2 is YENEEA. The germline V and J ends were trimmed by 4 bases and 5 bases, with 14 bases remaining between them. CDR3 length equals 14 residues. Sequences were obtained from whole blood. V usage is TRBV11-3 and J usage is TRBJ1-1; D gene ambiguous. The TCR sequence derives from an adult who was a healthcare worker with PCR-confirmed SARS-CoV-2 infection or an uninfected control (not recorded which). The chain's CDR3 is CASSSSPVGTEAFF. CDR3 coding DNA: TGTGCCAGCAGCTCATCTCCGGTGGGAACTGAAGCTTTCTTT.